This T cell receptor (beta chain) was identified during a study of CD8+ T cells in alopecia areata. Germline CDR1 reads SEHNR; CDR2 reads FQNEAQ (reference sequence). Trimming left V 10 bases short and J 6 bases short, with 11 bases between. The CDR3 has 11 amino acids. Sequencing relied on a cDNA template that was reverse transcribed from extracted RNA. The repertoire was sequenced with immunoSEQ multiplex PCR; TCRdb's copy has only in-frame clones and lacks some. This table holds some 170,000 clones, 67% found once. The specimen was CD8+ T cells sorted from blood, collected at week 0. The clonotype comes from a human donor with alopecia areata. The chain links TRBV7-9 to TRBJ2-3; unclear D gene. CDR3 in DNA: TGTGCCACCCCCCTTCCGGATACGCAGTATTTT. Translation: CATPLPDTQYF. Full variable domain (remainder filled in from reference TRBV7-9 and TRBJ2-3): DTGVSQNPRHKITKRGQNVTFRCDPISEHNRLYWYRQTLGQGPEFLTYFQNEAQLEKSRLLSDRFSAERPKGSFSTLEIQRTEQGDSAMYLCATPLPDTQYFGPGTRLTVL.